These T cell receptor beta chains were read from a single sample in a study of response to subunit inactivated influenza vaccine. TCRdb re-called the RT-PCR reads through MiXCR, storing one row per CDR3 protein. The table shows under 500,000 distinct CDR3 sequences, with approximately 11% occurring only once. This sample comprised PBMCs from blood, obtained roughly 45 days after vaccination. These receptors all stem from a man in his fifties who received an inactivated influenza vaccine. Both conserved end residues are part of each CDR3. D genes are given only for firm matches. Part of the rows lack a size; the others show once, few, many or a class for expanded clones.

d_call j_call v_call cdr3_length clone_size cdr3_aa cdr3_nt
TRBD1 TRBJ1-5 TRBV3-1 15 - CASSQADRGNQPQHF TGTGCCAGCAGCCAGGCAGACAGGGGCAATCAGCCCCAGCATTTT
- TRBJ1-4 TRBV10-3 15 - CAISEWGKTNEKLFF TGTGCCATCAGTGAGTGGGGAAAAACTAATGAAAAACTGTTTTTT
- TRBJ2-7 TRBV20-1 15 few CSARIQGPGSYEQYF TGCAGTGCTAGAATTCAGGGGCCAGGGTCCTACGAGCAGTACTTC
- TRBJ2-3 TRBV4-2 15 - CASSQDKYSTDTQYF TGTGCCAGCAGCCAAGATAAATATAGCACAGATACGCAGTATTTT
- TRBJ2-2 TRBV20-1 17 few CCARDLRAGANTGELFF TGCTGTGCTAGAGATTTACGGGCGGGTGCGAACACCGGGGAGCTGTTTTTT
- TRBJ2-7 TRBV20-1 15 - CSAKVDSSAVYEQYF TGCAGTGCCAAGGTAGACTCTAGCGCTGTCTACGAGCAGTACTTC
TRBD1 TRBJ2-1 TRBV18 14 - CASSPRQGANEQFF TGTGCCAGCTCACCTCGGCAGGGGGCGAATGAGCAGTTCTTC
- TRBJ2-3 TRBV4-3 15 many CASSQEGGVEDTQYF TGCGCCAGCAGCCAAGAGGGGGGAGTAGAAGATACGCAGTATTTT
TRBD1 TRBJ2-3 TRBV7-8 16 few CASSLGAGGWPDTQYF TGTGCCAGCAGCTTAGGGGCAGGGGGCTGGCCAGATACGCAGTATTTT
TRBD1 TRBJ2-5 TRBV20-1 14 many CSAKGTGDVETQYF TGCAGTGCTAAAGGGACAGGGGACGTCGAGACCCAGTACTTC
TRBD1 TRBJ2-7 TRBV5-1 13 - CASSPRQGDEQYF TGCGCCAGCAGCCCTCGACAGGGGGACGAGCAGTACTTC
TRBD2 TRBJ2-7 TRBV7-6 12 - CASSFTSGEQYF TGTGCCAGCAGCTTCACTAGCGGCGAGCAGTACTTC
TRBD2 TRBJ2-5 TRBV7-2 16 - CASAPQGLTASETQYF TGTGCCAGCGCACCTCAGGGACTAACGGCTTCGGAGACCCAGTACTTC
TRBD2 TRBJ2-7 TRBV20-1 18 - CSAREALGTSGLSYEQYF TGCAGTGCTAGAGAGGCCCTTGGGACTAGCGGCCTCTCCTACGAGCAGTACTTC
- TRBJ2-5 TRBV6-6 13 few CASSYGGNSAQYF TGTGCCAGCAGTTACGGCGGCAACTCGGCCCAGTACTTC
- TRBJ2-3 TRBV12-3/TRBV12-4 15 few CASTLGGLGTDTQYF TGTGCCAGCACCTTGGGGGGTCTAGGGACAGATACGCAGTATTTT
TRBD2 TRBJ2-5 TRBV20-1 17 - CSARAASGRAKSETQYF TGCAGTGCTAGGGCCGCTAGCGGGAGGGCCAAGTCAGAGACCCAGTACTTC
- TRBJ2-7 TRBV7-9 13 - CASSFPGKIEQYF TGTGCCAGCAGCTTTCCAGGGAAAATCGAGCAGTACTTC
TRBD1 TRBJ1-3 TRBV5-6 16 few CASSYRGPSSGNTIYF TGTGCCAGCAGCTACAGGGGGCCCAGCTCTGGAAACACCATATATTTT
- TRBJ2-1 TRBV7-9 14 many CASSLHQGGGEQFF TGTGCCAGCAGCTTACATCAGGGGGGCGGTGAGCAGTTCTTC
- TRBJ2-7 TRBV30 13 - CAHSTGMLYEQYF TGTGCCCACTCTACCGGGATGTTATACGAGCAGTACTTC
- TRBJ2-5 TRBV3-1 15 few CASSQDLWGAETQYF TGTGCCAGCAGCCAAGACTTGTGGGGGGCAGAGACCCAGTACTTC
TRBD1 TRBJ2-5 TRBV9 15 - CASRPIGTDQETQYF TGTGCCAGCAGACCGATAGGGACAGATCAAGAGACCCAGTACTTC
- TRBJ2-1 TRBV5-1 13 - CASSLLDTNEQFF TGCGCCAGCAGCTTACTGGATACCAATGAGCAGTTCTTC
- TRBJ2-5 TRBV7-3 13 once CASSLTSTETQYF TGTGCCAGCAGCTTAACCTCTACCGAGACCCAGTACTTC
- TRBJ2-1 TRBV9 15 few CASSVGPGEGNEQFF TGTGCCAGCAGCGTAGGCCCGGGAGAGGGAAATGAGCAGTTCTTC
TRBD1 TRBJ2-4 TRBV20-1 14 - CSALGGRTKNIQYF TGCAGTGCTCTAGGGGGCAGGACGAAAAACATTCAGTACTTC
TRBD1 TRBJ2-7 TRBV6-4 15 few CASTKGAGVPYEQYF TGTGCCAGCACCAAGGGGGCCGGAGTCCCCTACGAGCAGTACTTC
TRBD1 TRBJ2-2 TRBV29-1 11 many CSAQGAGELFF TGCAGCGCACAGGGGGCCGGGGAGCTGTTTTTT
- TRBJ2-1 TRBV29-1 15 many CSVELQESSYNEQFF TGCAGCGTTGAATTACAGGAGAGCTCCTACAATGAGCAGTTCTTC
- TRBJ2-7 TRBV7-9 14 many CASSLVARGYEQYF TGTGCCAGCAGCTTAGTGGCTAGAGGATACGAGCAGTACTTC
- TRBJ1-1 TRBV12-3/TRBV12-4 14 many CASSFVQGNTEAFF TGTGCCAGCAGTTTCGTTCAGGGGAACACTGAAGCTTTCTTT
- TRBJ2-3 TRBV11-2 15 - CASSAGGVLTDTQYF TGTGCCAGCAGCGCAGGCGGCGTACTCACAGATACGCAGTATTTT
- TRBJ2-2 TRBV5-1 15 few CASSLLTMNTGELFF TGCGCCAGCAGCTTGCTGACGATGAACACCGGGGAGCTGTTTTTT
TRBD1 TRBJ1-1 TRBV20-1 14 many CSASRGGLATEAFF TGCAGTGCTAGCCGAGGGGGCTTGGCCACTGAAGCTTTCTTT
TRBD2 TRBJ2-7 TRBV6-6 14 - CASSSGTSGAEQYF TGTGCCAGCAGTTCAGGGACTAGCGGGGCCGAGCAGTACTTC
TRBD2 TRBJ2-3 TRBV20-1 14 many CSAGRTSNPDTQYF TGCAGTGCTGGTAGGACTAGTAATCCAGATACGCAGTATTTT
TRBD1 TRBJ1-1 TRBV12-3/TRBV12-4 15 - CASSSRDRKNTEAFF TGTGCCAGCAGTTCCCGGGACAGAAAGAACACTGAAGCTTTCTTT
TRBD2 TRBJ2-5 TRBV28 14 - CASDVAGGSRSQYF TGTGCCAGCGATGTAGCGGGAGGCTCCAGATCTCAGTACTTC
TRBD1 TRBJ2-7 TRBV2 15 many CASSEGLGQGYEQYF TGTGCCAGCAGTGAAGGGCTAGGACAGGGCTACGAGCAGTACTTC
- TRBJ2-3 TRBV29-1 13 - CSALTGGTDTQYF TGCAGCGCCCTAACCGGGGGCACAGATACGCAGTATTTT
TRBD1 TRBJ1-4 TRBV15 17 - CATSRHPPGQLNEKLFF TGTGCCACCAGCAGGCACCCACCGGGACAGCTTAATGAAAAACTGTTTTTT
TRBD2 TRBJ2-1 TRBV3-1 15 - CASSSTSGPKDEQFF TGTGCCAGCAGCTCGACTAGCGGGCCCAAGGATGAGCAGTTCTTC
TRBD1 TRBJ2-2 TRBV19 15 - CASQNRGRSPGELFF TGTGCCAGTCAAAACAGGGGGCGTAGTCCCGGGGAGCTGTTTTTT
TRBD1 TRBJ2-4 TRBV12-3/TRBV12-4 14 - CASSRQGIRNIQYF TGTGCCAGCAGTAGACAGGGAATAAGAAACATTCAGTACTTC
TRBD1 TRBJ2-5 TRBV6-5 16 many CASSYSPGQHQETQYF TGTGCCAGCAGTTACTCTCCGGGACAGCACCAAGAGACCCAGTACTTC
- TRBJ2-5 TRBV6-2/TRBV6-3 13 - CASSYELGETQYF TGTGCCAGCAGTTACGAGCTAGGAGAGACCCAGTACTTC
TRBD1 TRBJ1-2 TRBV7-2 16 many CASSLALGQYNYGYTF TGTGCCAGCAGCTTAGCGCTGGGACAGTATAACTATGGCTACACCTTC
- TRBJ2-1 TRBV20-1 13 - CSAAEQTYNEQFF TGCAGTGCTGCCGAACAGACCTACAATGAGCAGTTCTTC
TRBD2 TRBJ2-5 TRBV20-1 16 few CSAELLAGGMQETQYF TGCAGTGCCGAACTCCTAGCGGGGGGGATGCAAGAGACCCAGTACTTC
TRBD1 TRBJ1-2 TRBV5-1 15 - CASSPGSDRGYGYTF TGCGCCAGCAGCCCTGGTTCGGACAGGGGGTATGGCTACACCTTC
TRBD2 TRBJ2-1 TRBV5-6 14 few CASSRGTRSGEQFF TGTGCCAGCAGCCGAGGGACTAGGTCTGGGGAGCAGTTCTTC
TRBD1 TRBJ2-5 TRBV18 15 - CASSPRTGQRETQYF TGTGCCAGCTCACCTCGGACAGGGCAGCGAGAGACCCAGTACTTC
- TRBJ2-2 TRBV6-4 14 - CASSDFLNTGELFF TGTGCCAGCAGTGACTTTCTGAACACCGGGGAGCTGTTTTTT
- TRBJ2-7 TRBV5-1 13 - CASSLAQNYEQYF TGCGCCAGCAGCTTGGCCCAAAACTACGAGCAGTACTTC